Detailed here is one T cell receptor beta chain. TCRdb's copy holds only in-frame clones and misses some; the assay was immunoSEQ multiplex PCR. The sample includes about 200,000 clones, about 85% of them seen just once. Germline CDR1 is GTSNPN and CDR2 is SVGIG (reference sequence). V lost 7 bases and J 0 bases, leaving 15 bases between the germline ends. This CDR3 region has 14 residues. This sample stems from a study of blood T cell repertoires in COVID-19. Study-level background: T cells, B-cell-depleted T cells, or PBMCs supplied cDNA or gDNA.

Sequenced sample: peripheral blood. V and J are TRBV30 and TRBJ1-1; D possibly corresponds to TRBD1 (6 bases). The TCR was taken from a woman of 80 years or more with acute or convalescent COVID-19. This CDR3 is CALTTGPLNTEAFF. The CDR3 nucleotides are TGTGCCTTAACGACAGGACCCTTGAACACTGAAGCTTTCTTT.